These T cell receptor beta chains were read from a single sample in a study of T cell responses to AZD1222 COVID-19 vaccine. Method: immunoSEQ multiplex PCR; TCRdb's copy keeps in-frame clones and lacks some. The sample lists about 99,000 clones; 70% to 90% were seen once. This material consisted of peripheral blood, taken on day 0 of AZD1222 vaccination. These receptors were collected from an adult in good health. Each CDR3 is given with its conserved first and last residue. A D gene is named only where the DNA matches it firmly. Where a row states a size, it is once, few, many or the class of an expanded clone; other rows omit it.

cdr3_aa: CASITFRALNTGELFF
cdr3_nt: TGTGCCAGCATCACCTTCAGGGCCCTTAACACCGGGGAGCTGTTTTTT
d_call: .
j_call: TRBJ2-2
v_call: TRBV3-1/TRBV3-2
clone_size: .

cdr3_aa: CASSPPPRLAGLYNEQFF
cdr3_nt: TGTGCCAGCAGCCCTCCGCCACGTTTAGCGGGCCTCTACAATGAGCAGTTCTTC
d_call: TRBD2
j_call: TRBJ2-1
v_call: TRBV6-2/TRBV6-3
clone_size: .

cdr3_aa: CSATDRNEQFF
cdr3_nt: TGCAGTGCTACGGACCGGAATGAGCAGTTCTTC
d_call: .
j_call: TRBJ2-1
v_call: TRBV20-1
clone_size: .

cdr3_aa: CASSFGEDNYGYTF
cdr3_nt: TGTGCCAGCAGCTTTGGGGAGGATAACTATGGCTACACCTTC
d_call: .
j_call: TRBJ1-2
v_call: TRBV5-6
clone_size: .

cdr3_aa: CASSQDKRQVAYGYTF
cdr3_nt: TGCGCCAGCAGCCAAGATAAACGGCAGGTGGCCTATGGCTACACCTTC
d_call: .
j_call: TRBJ1-2
v_call: TRBV4-3
clone_size: .

cdr3_aa: CASSTLGGIEGYGYTF
cdr3_nt: TGTGCCAGTAGTACCCTAGGGGGCATAGAGGGTTATGGCTACACCTTC
d_call: TRBD1
j_call: TRBJ1-2
v_call: TRBV19
clone_size: .

cdr3_aa: CASSQVSGQGLTSGNTIYF
cdr3_nt: TGTGCCAGCAGCCAAGTCTCCGGGCAGGGTCTCACCTCTGGAAACACCATATATTTT
d_call: .
j_call: TRBJ1-3
v_call: TRBV3-1/TRBV3-2
clone_size: once

cdr3_aa: CASSYRQGAVNEQFF
cdr3_nt: TGTGCCAGCAGTTACCGACAGGGGGCCGTCAATGAGCAGTTCTTC
d_call: TRBD1
j_call: TRBJ2-1
v_call: TRBV6-6
clone_size: .

cdr3_aa: CASSLGRGADNEQFF
cdr3_nt: TGTGCCAGCAGTCTCGGCCGGGGGGCGGACAATGAGCAGTTCTTC
d_call: .
j_call: TRBJ2-1
v_call: TRBV2
clone_size: .

cdr3_aa: CASSQGTMNTEAFF
cdr3_nt: TGTGCCAGCAGCCAAGGGACCATGAACACTGAAGCTTTCTTT
d_call: .
j_call: TRBJ1-1
v_call: TRBV3-1/TRBV3-2
clone_size: .

cdr3_aa: CASSTQGASYNEQFF
cdr3_nt: TGTGCCAGCAGCACTCAGGGGGCCTCCTACAATGAGCAGTTCTTC
d_call: TRBD1
j_call: TRBJ2-1
v_call: TRBV9
clone_size: .

cdr3_aa: CASSPQMNTEAFF
cdr3_nt: TGTGCCAGCAGCCCACAGATGAACACTGAAGCTTTCTTT
d_call: .
j_call: TRBJ1-1
v_call: TRBV13
clone_size: .

cdr3_aa: CASSLDRRTAYNYGYTF
cdr3_nt: TGTGCCAGCAGCTTAGATCGGAGGACAGCGTACAACTATGGCTACACCTTC
d_call: .
j_call: TRBJ1-2
v_call: TRBV11-3
clone_size: .

cdr3_aa: CASSVVEGPLIYNEQFF
cdr3_nt: TGTGCCAGCAGCGTAGTTGAGGGTCCCCTCATCTACAATGAGCAGTTCTTC
d_call: .
j_call: TRBJ2-1
v_call: TRBV9
clone_size: .

cdr3_aa: CASSQSRGFGNTIYF
cdr3_nt: TGCGCCAGCAGCCAATCCAGGGGGTTCGGAAACACCATATATTTT
d_call: TRBD1
j_call: TRBJ1-3
v_call: TRBV4-3
clone_size: .

cdr3_aa: CASSQLGGYGYTF
cdr3_nt: TGTGCCAGCAGCCAATTGGGCGGGTATGGCTACACCTTC
d_call: .
j_call: TRBJ1-2
v_call: TRBV16
clone_size: .

cdr3_aa: CASSTDRGQNQPQHF
cdr3_nt: TGTGCCAGCAGCACGGACAGGGGGCAAAATCAGCCCCAGCATTTT
d_call: TRBD1
j_call: TRBJ1-5
v_call: TRBV2
clone_size: .

cdr3_aa: CSVEEGAQPYAEAFF
cdr3_nt: TGCAGCGTTGAAGAGGGGGCGCAGCCCTACGCTGAAGCTTTCTTT
d_call: .
j_call: TRBJ1-1
v_call: TRBV29-1
clone_size: .

cdr3_aa: CASSPRQGNYEQYF
cdr3_nt: TGCGCCAGCAGCCCGCGACAGGGAAACTACGAGCAGTACTTC
d_call: TRBD1
j_call: TRBJ2-7
v_call: TRBV5-1
clone_size: .

cdr3_aa: CASSKGGQVNQPQHF
cdr3_nt: TGTGCCAGCAGCAAGGGGGGACAAGTTAATCAGCCCCAGCATTTT
d_call: .
j_call: TRBJ1-5
v_call: TRBV11-2
clone_size: few

cdr3_aa: CASSMDRLRNTQYF
cdr3_nt: TGTGCCAGCAGCATGGACAGGCTAAGGAATACGCAGTATTTT
d_call: TRBD1
j_call: TRBJ2-3
v_call: TRBV11-3
clone_size: .

cdr3_aa: CASSLDRGRGGELFF
cdr3_nt: TGTGCCAGCAGCCTGGACAGGGGGCGAGGCGGGGAGCTGTTTTTT
d_call: TRBD1
j_call: TRBJ2-2
v_call: TRBV5-4
clone_size: .

cdr3_aa: CASRDSGPNSPLHF
cdr3_nt: TGTGCCAGCAGAGACTCGGGACCTAATTCACCCCTCCACTTT
d_call: .
j_call: TRBJ1-6
v_call: TRBV11-3
clone_size: .

cdr3_aa: CASSPGQGPGNTIYF
cdr3_nt: TGTGCCAGCAGCCCGGGACAGGGACCCGGAAACACCATATATTTT
d_call: TRBD1
j_call: TRBJ1-3
v_call: TRBV11-3
clone_size: .

cdr3_aa: CASTQGGLTTYEQYF
cdr3_nt: TGTGCCAGCACCCAGGGGGGGCTAACGACCTACGAGCAGTACTTC
d_call: .
j_call: TRBJ2-7
v_call: TRBV7-2
clone_size: few

cdr3_aa: CASSTDRGRAEAFF
cdr3_nt: TGTGCCAGCAGTACAGACAGGGGGAGGGCTGAAGCTTTTTTT
d_call: TRBD1
j_call: TRBJ1-1
v_call: TRBV6-5
clone_size: .

cdr3_aa: CASSKDRGPNSPLHF
cdr3_nt: TGTGCCAGCAGCAAGGACAGAGGTCCCAATTCACCCCTCCACTTT
d_call: .
j_call: TRBJ1-6
v_call: TRBV5-5
clone_size: .

cdr3_aa: CASRPLGQSNSPLHF
cdr3_nt: TGTGCCAGCAGACCTCTGGGACAGAGCAATTCACCCCTCCACTTT
d_call: TRBD1
j_call: TRBJ1-6
v_call: TRBV11-2
clone_size: .

cdr3_aa: CASSQDPYPSTDYEQYF
cdr3_nt: TGCGCCAGCAGCCAAGACCCATATCCATCGACGGACTACGAGCAGTACTTC
d_call: .
j_call: TRBJ2-7
v_call: TRBV4-3
clone_size: .

cdr3_aa: CASSFTGDGYTF
cdr3_nt: TGTGCCAGCAGCTTTACAGGAGATGGCTACACCTTC
d_call: .
j_call: TRBJ1-2
v_call: TRBV7-3
clone_size: .

cdr3_aa: CASSSGVGTDTQYF
cdr3_nt: TGCGCCAGCTCCTCGGGAGTAGGGACAGATACGCAGTATTTT
d_call: .
j_call: TRBJ2-3
v_call: TRBV4-1
clone_size: .